A selection of T cell receptor beta chains follows, all from one sample in a study of T cell repertoires in cytomegalovirus infection. The antigens these receptors bind are not known. A single record per CDR3 protein comes from TCRdb applying MiXCR to the reads. The sample lists some 940,000 distinct CDR3 sequences; roughly 31% were seen once. This specimen consisted of cultured CD8+ T cells from PBMCs, obtained from culture after CMV antigen stimulation. All receptors derive from a human donor in good health (CMV status not recorded). Some clones in this sample may be carry-over from other donors' samples. Each CDR3 is given with its conserved first and last residue. A D gene is named only where the DNA matches it firmly. The listing skips clone size in some rows; elsewhere it reads once, few, many or a size class.

v_call	j_call	d_call	clone_size	cdr3_nt	cdr3_aa
TRBV6-2/TRBV6-3	TRBJ1-5	NA	few	TGTGCCAGCAGTTACTCGGCGTTTTTGGACAGCCTCCGCAATCAGCCCCAGCATTTT	CASSYSAFLDSLRNQPQHF
TRBV19	TRBJ1-5	NA	few	TGTGCCAGTAGTATAGATGGGGGGACGCCGATGACGGACCAGCCCCAGCATTTT	CASSIDGGTPMTDQPQHF
TRBV6-1	TRBJ1-1	NA	NA	TGTGCCAGCAGTGACGTCTATATGAACACTGAAGCTTTCTTT	CASSDVYMNTEAFF
TRBV10-3	TRBJ2-3	NA	few	TGTGCCATCAGTGAGTCGCTGACAGCAAGCACAGATACGCAGTATTTT	CAISESLTASTDTQYF
TRBV7-9	TRBJ1-5	NA	few	TGTGCCAGCAGCTTAGATGAGGACAGACATCAGCCCCAGCATTTT	CASSLDEDRHQPQHF
TRBV5-6	TRBJ2-1	NA	NA	TGTGCCAACAGACCGGACAGCCTGCCCTACAATGAGCAGTTCTTC	CANRPDSLPYNEQFF
TRBV12-5	TRBJ2-1	TRBD1	few	TGTGCTAGTGGGTCTACAGGGGAATCCTACAATGAGCAGTTCTTC	CASGSTGESYNEQFF
TRBV12-3/TRBV12-4	TRBJ1-2	TRBD1	NA	TGTGCCAGCACCGGAGACAGGGGTGGCTACACCTTC	CASTGDRGGYTF
TRBV11-2	TRBJ1-1	TRBD1	NA	TGTGCCAGCAGCCCAAAGACAGGGTTTGACACTGAAGCTTTCTTT	CASSPKTGFDTEAFF
TRBV7-6	TRBJ2-7	TRBD1	NA	TGTGCCAGCAGCCTGGGGACAGCTTACTCCTACGAGCAGTACTTC	CASSLGTAYSYEQYF
TRBV7-2	TRBJ1-5	NA	many	TGTGCCAGCTCCCGGGGACTACATCTATATAGCAATCAGCCCCAGCATTTT	CASSRGLHLYSNQPQHF
TRBV14	TRBJ1-6	NA	NA	TGTGCCAGCAGCCAAGATGAGGGGCTTAATTCACCCCTCCACTTT	CASSQDEGLNSPLHF
TRBV10-2	TRBJ2-7	NA	few	TGCGCCAGCAGTGACACTGGACCTGCCTACGAGCAGTACTTC	CASSDTGPAYEQYF
TRBV2	TRBJ1-1	NA	NA	TGTGCCAGCAGTTCACTCAATATAGGTGTCATGAACACTGAAGCTTTCTTT	CASSSLNIGVMNTEAFF
TRBV9	TRBJ2-3	NA	NA	TGTGCCAGCAGCGTAGGGGGTAGCGTCGCAGATACGCAGTATTTT	CASSVGGSVADTQYF
TRBV6-5	TRBJ2-5	NA	NA	TGTGCCAGCAGTTACTCGAGCGCTTCCCAAGAGACCCAGTACTTC	CASSYSSASQETQYF
TRBV11-2	TRBJ1-1	NA	many	TGTGCCAGCAGCAGGGCGTCTCCGACGGTGAGGAACACTGAAGCTTTCTTT	CASSRASPTVRNTEAFF
TRBV7-6	TRBJ2-2	NA	few	TGTGCCAGCAGCTTCCCAGAATCAGGACGAGCCGGGGAGCTGTTTTTT	CASSFPESGRAGELFF
TRBV18	TRBJ2-5	TRBD1	many	TGTGCCAGCTCACCCCAGAAGACAGGGAAAGAGACCCAGTACTTC	CASSPQKTGKETQYF
TRBV6-1	TRBJ1-6	NA	NA	TGTGCCAGCAGCGTAAGCTCCTATAATTCACCCCTCCACTTT	CASSVSSYNSPLHF
TRBV7-8	TRBJ1-1	NA	few	TGTGCCAGCAGCCCCCCTTTGACAGCCATGAACACTGAAGCTTTCTTT	CASSPPLTAMNTEAFF
TRBV7-6	TRBJ1-1	NA	NA	TGTGCCAGCAACTTTAAGGGAGAAGCTTTCTTT	CASNFKGEAFF